This is a list of T cell receptor beta chains from one sample in a study of control samples from healthy donors and cancer patients. TCRdb's table, derived via immunoSEQ multiplex PCR, lists solely in-frame clones and lacks some. The sample lists about 130,000 clones; around 90% were seen once. Sequencing was done on a sample of blood. All receptors derive from a man aged 18 to 35 in good health. The CDR3 runs from the conserved cysteine through the conserved F or W. A D gene is named only where the DNA matches it firmly. Clone size, where shown, is once, few, many, or a class for clones that have expanded.

abundance: -
d_gene: -
j_gene: TRBJ2-1
v_gene: TRBV6-5
CDR3aa: CASSSLVIRSNEQFF
CDR3nt: TGTGCCAGCAGCTCTCTAGTAATTCGGTCCAATGAGCAGTTCTTC

abundance: -
d_gene: TRBD2
j_gene: TRBJ2-7
v_gene: TRBV6-4
CDR3aa: CASSERPGGAYEQYF
CDR3nt: TGTGCCAGCAGTGAACGGCCGGGGGGTGCCTACGAGCAGTACTTC

abundance: -
d_gene: -
j_gene: TRBJ2-2
v_gene: TRBV4-2
CDR3aa: CASSQDGALVWPGELFF
CDR3nt: TGTGCCAGCAGCCAAGATGGGGCCCTAGTGTGGCCCGGGGAGCTGTTTTTT

abundance: -
d_gene: -
j_gene: TRBJ1-6
v_gene: TRBV7-8
CDR3aa: CASSFNSPLHF
CDR3nt: TGTGCCAGCAGCTTTAATTCACCCCTCCACTTT

abundance: -
d_gene: -
j_gene: TRBJ1-1
v_gene: TRBV14
CDR3aa: CASSPQGKYTEAFF
CDR3nt: TGTGCCAGCAGCCCCCAGGGGAAGTACACTGAAGCTTTCTTT

abundance: -
d_gene: -
j_gene: TRBJ2-3
v_gene: TRBV5-1
CDR3aa: CASSLGPYRTSTDTQYF
CDR3nt: TGCGCCAGCAGCTTGGGTCCGTACCGGACTAGCACAGATACGCAGTATTTT

abundance: -
d_gene: -
j_gene: TRBJ2-3
v_gene: TRBV5-1
CDR3aa: CASSLAIGGETDTQYF
CDR3nt: TGCGCCAGCAGCTTGGCCATCGGGGGAGAGACAGATACGCAGTATTTT

abundance: -
d_gene: -
j_gene: TRBJ2-7
v_gene: TRBV5-1
CDR3aa: CASSLEGAGFDEQYF
CDR3nt: TGCGCCAGCAGCTTGGAGGGGGCGGGGTTCGACGAGCAGTACTTC

abundance: few
d_gene: -
j_gene: TRBJ1-5
v_gene: TRBV4-1
CDR3aa: CASSLHRVDQPQHF
CDR3nt: TGCGCCAGCAGCCTCCACAGGGTGGATCAGCCCCAGCATTTT

abundance: -
d_gene: -
j_gene: TRBJ2-5
v_gene: TRBV3-1/TRBV3-2
CDR3aa: CASSQGLGTQYF
CDR3nt: TGTGCCAGCAGCCAAGGATTGGGGACCCAGTACTTC

abundance: -
d_gene: TRBD2
j_gene: TRBJ2-1
v_gene: TRBV6-1
CDR3aa: CASSELAGFSYNEQFF
CDR3nt: TGTGCCAGCAGTGAACTAGCGGGTTTCTCCTACAATGAGCAGTTCTTC

abundance: -
d_gene: -
j_gene: TRBJ1-2
v_gene: TRBV25-1
CDR3aa: CASSDPGLPISSGYTF
CDR3nt: TGTGCCAGCAGCGACCCGGGACTGCCCATTTCCTCTGGCTACACCTTC